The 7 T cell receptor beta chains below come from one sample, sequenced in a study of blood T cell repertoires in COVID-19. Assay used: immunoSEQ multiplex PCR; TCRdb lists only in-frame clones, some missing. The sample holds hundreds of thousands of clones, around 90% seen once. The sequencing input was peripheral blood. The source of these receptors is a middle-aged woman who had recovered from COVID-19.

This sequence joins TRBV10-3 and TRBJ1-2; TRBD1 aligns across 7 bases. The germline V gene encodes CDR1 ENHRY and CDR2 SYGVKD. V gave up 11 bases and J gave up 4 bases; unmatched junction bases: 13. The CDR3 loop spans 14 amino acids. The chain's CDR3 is CALGTGVSGYGYTF. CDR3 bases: TGTGCCCTCGGTACAGGGGTGAGTGGCTATGGCTACACCTTC.

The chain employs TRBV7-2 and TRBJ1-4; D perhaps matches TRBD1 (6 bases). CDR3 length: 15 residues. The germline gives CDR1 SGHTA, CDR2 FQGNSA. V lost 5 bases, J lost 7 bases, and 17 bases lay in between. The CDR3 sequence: CASSPRQVVGEKLFF. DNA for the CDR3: TGTGCCAGCAGCCCCCGACAGGTCGTCGGTGAAAAACTGTTTTTT.

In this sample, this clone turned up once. The CDR3 sequence is CASSVVGHIQETQYF. In nucleotides, the CDR3 is TGTGCCAGCAGCGTAGTGGGACACATACAAGAGACCCAGTACTTC. V and J are TRBV9 and TRBJ2-5; D might be TRBD1 (6 bases). Trimming stripped 0 bases from V and 2 bases from J, with 11 bases between. This CDR3 is built from 15 residues. Germline CDR1 and CDR2: SGDLS and YYNGEE.

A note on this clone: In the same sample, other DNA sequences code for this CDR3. CDR3 DNA sequence: TGTGCCAGCAGTCGGGCGGGTCAGCCCCAGCATTTT. This gives the protein CASSRAGQPQHF. The V gene is TRBV6-5, the J gene TRBJ1-5; D remains unclear. The V gene lost 5 bases and the J gene lost 6 bases, with 8 bases spanning the gap. The germline gives CDR1 MNHEY, CDR2 SVGAGI. This CDR3 has 12 amino acids.

The CDR3 loop reads CASSFGGGGGNEQFF. CDR3 in DNA: TGCGCCAGCAGCTTTGGTGGCGGGGGGGGCAATGAGCAGTTCTTC. The chain carries TRBV5-1 and TRBJ2-1; 9 nucleotides align to TRBD2. Trimming at V came to 2 bases and at J to 6 bases, leaving 6 bases not matched to a gene. The length of the CDR3 is 15 residues. CDR1 is SGHRS, CDR2 YFSETQ, per germline. Variable domain in full (rest from reference TRBV5-1 and TRBJ2-1): KAGVTQTPRYLIKTRGQQVTLSCSPISGHRSVSWYQQTPGQGLQFLFEYFSETQRNKGNFPGRFSGRQFSNSRSEMNVSTLELGDSALYLCASSFGGGGGNEQFFGPGTRLTVL.

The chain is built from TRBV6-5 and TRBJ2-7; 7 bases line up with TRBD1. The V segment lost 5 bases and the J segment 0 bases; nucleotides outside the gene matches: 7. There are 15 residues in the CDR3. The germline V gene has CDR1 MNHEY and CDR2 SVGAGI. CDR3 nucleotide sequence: TGTGCCAGCAGTCGAAAGACAGGGAGCTCCTACGAGCAGTACGTC. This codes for CASSRKTGSSYEQYV.

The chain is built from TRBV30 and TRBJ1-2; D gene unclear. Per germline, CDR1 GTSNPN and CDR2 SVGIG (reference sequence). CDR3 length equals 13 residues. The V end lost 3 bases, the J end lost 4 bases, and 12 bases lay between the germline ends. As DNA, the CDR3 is TGTGCCTGGAGCCCCACCCGGGGCTATGGCTACACCTTC. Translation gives CAWSPTRGYGYTF.